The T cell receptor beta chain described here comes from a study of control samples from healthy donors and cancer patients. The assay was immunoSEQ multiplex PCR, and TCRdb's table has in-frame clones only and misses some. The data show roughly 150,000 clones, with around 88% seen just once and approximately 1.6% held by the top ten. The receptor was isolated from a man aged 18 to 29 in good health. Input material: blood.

CDR3 nucleotide sequence: TGTGCCAGCAGCTTAGGGGGGGGTCCGGAGACCCAGTACTTC. This sequence encodes CASSLGGGPETQYF. The chain carries TRBV7-2 and TRBJ2-5; 7 bases match TRBD2. The germline V gene has CDR1 SGHTA and CDR2 FQGNSA. The CDR3 loop spans 14 amino acids. V shed 1 base and J 5 bases; nucleotides not matched to a gene: 4.